These 8 T cell receptor beta chains originate from one sample sequenced in a study of CD8 T cells in ankylosing spondylitis. TCRdb itself ran the 5' RACE reads through MiXCR, one entry per CDR3 protein. The sample has 36,000 or so distinct CDR3 sequences, about an eighth seen once; the top ten hold roughly 32%. The source material was synovial fluid, either unsorted or a sorted T cell fraction (not recorded which). These receptors all come from a male donor with ankylosing spondylitis.

Ten or more counts support this clonotype. The rearrangement uses TRBV20-1 and TRBJ1-1; D is uncertain. V lost 4 bases to trimming and J lost 2 bases, with 2 bases between them. Germline CDR1 is DFQATT and CDR2 is SNEGSKA (reference sequence). This CDR3 is built from 10 residues. CDR3 residues: CSAKNTEAFF. Written as DNA, the CDR3 is TGCAGTGCTAAAAACACTGAAGCTTTCTTT.

In this sample, this clonotype turned up many times. The chain links TRBV7-9 to TRBJ2-1; D remains ambiguous. V lost 11 bases, J lost 0 bases, and 14 bases lay in between. CDR1 and CDR2 from the germline V gene are SEHNR and FQNEAQ (reference sequence). The CDR3 is made up of 14 amino acids. The DNA for the CDR3 is TGTGCCGGAATCTCCCCGATCTCCTACAATGAGCAGTTCTTC. Protein: CAGISPISYNEQFF.

This clonotype was counted many times. The chain carries TRBV25-1 and TRBJ1-2; weak D call: TRBD1 (6 bases). The germline V gene has CDR1 MGHDK and CDR2 SYGVNS. This CDR3 spans 13 amino acids. The V end lost 6 bases, the J end lost 3 bases, and 11 bases lay between the germline ends. CDR3 in amino acids: CASSGGQYYGYTF. The CDR3 DNA reads as TGTGCCAGCAGCGGAGGACAGTACTATGGCTACACCTTC.

There are many counts of this clonotype. The rearrangement joins TRBV9 to TRBJ2-7; 8 nucleotides align to TRBD1. Trimming removed 5 bases from V and 1 base from J; junction bases left unmatched: 5. The V gene's germline CDR1 is SGDLS and CDR2 YYNGEE. The CDR3 totals 14 residues. Written as DNA, the CDR3 is TGTGCCAGCAGTGCAGGGGGCGAATCCTACGAGCAGTACTTC. Translating it yields CASSAGGESYEQYF. The whole variable domain, remainder taken from reference TRBV9 and TRBJ2-7, is DSGVTQTPKHLITATGQRVTLRCSPRSGDLSVYWYQQSLDQGLQFLIQYYNGEERAKGNILERFSAQQFPDLHSELNLSSLELGDSALYFCASSAGGESYEQYFGPGTRLTVT.

This clonotype was found many times. The chain is built from TRBV12-3 or TRBV12-4 and TRBJ2-2; D is undetermined. V was pared by 6 bases and J by 1 base, with 9 bases between. The CDR3 is 14 amino acids. CDR3 sequence: CASSVALNTGELFF. The CDR3 DNA sequence: TGTGCCAGCAGCGTCGCTTTGAACACCGGGGAGCTGTTTTTT.

The chain couples TRBV21-1 to TRBJ2-3; no DNA check was done on the table's D call, TRBD1. TRBV21-1 is a documented pseudogene. This CDR3 comprises 19 residues. The CDR3 DNA is TGTGCCAGCAGCCCCTCGACCAGCGGGGGCCCCCTTTGCACAGATACGCAGTATTTT. This sequence encodes CASSPSTSGGPLCTDTQYF.

This clonotype was seen repeatedly, ten times or more. For the CDR3, the DNA is TGTGCCAGCAGCTTAACGGACAGCCCACAGAAAAACATTCAGTACTTC. Translation: CASSLTDSPQKNIQYF. V is TRBV7-9 and J is TRBJ2-4, with a possible D match to TRBD1 (6 bases). Germline CDR1 is SEHNR and CDR2 is FQNEAQ (reference sequence). V gave up 2 bases and J gave up 4 bases, with 15 bases separating them. The CDR3 contains 16 residues.

The chain uses TRBV15 and TRBJ2-2; TRBD2 agrees at 8 bases. From germline, CDR1 is LNHNV and CDR2 YYDKDF (reference sequence). Trimming cost V 9 bases and J 7 bases; bases outside gene matches: 10. This CDR3 contains 14 residues. This CDR3 is CATQRERGSGELFF. The CDR3 DNA is TGTGCCACTCAGCGGGAGAGGGGTAGCGGGGAGCTGTTTTTT.